This entry lists 30 T cell receptor beta chains sequenced from one sample in a study of T cell changes during pregnancy in multiple sclerosis. The repertoire was sequenced with immunoSEQ multiplex PCR; TCRdb's copy has only in-frame clones and lacks some. The sample holds fewer than 75,000 clones, 90% to 95% seen once. Here the sequenced sample was CD8+ T cells from peripheral blood mononuclear cells, taken before pregnancy. The receptors here all came from a female donor with multiple sclerosis, enrolled in a pregnancy study.

V is TRBV19 and J is TRBJ2-7; TRBD1 agrees at 7 bases. From germline, CDR1 is LNHDA and CDR2 SQIVND (reference sequence). This CDR3 has 15 residues. Germline trimming cut 5 bases from V and 5 bases from J; bases unmatched to any gene: 12. The chain's CDR3 is CASSSIGPGTDEQYF. CDR3 bases: TGTGCCAGTAGTTCAATTGGCCCAGGGACAGACGAGCAGTACTTC.

The rearrangement uses TRBV28 and TRBJ1-6; D remains unclear. The CDR3 has 17 amino acids. V was cut by 2 bases and J by 1 base, with 12 bases left in between. Germline-derived CDR1 and CDR2 are MDHEN and SYDVKM. The CDR3 DNA sequence: TGTGCCAGCAGTTTACCCGACACGGGATCCTATAATTCACCCCTCCACTTT. It specifies CASSLPDTGSYNSPLHF.

The V and J genes are TRBV19 and TRBJ2-6; 9 positions match TRBD1. Germline V gene data show CDR1 as LNHDA and CDR2 as SQIVND (reference sequence). V was pared by 5 bases and J by 4 bases, with 12 bases of the junction left unmatched. The CDR3 sequence is 18 residues long. In DNA form, the CDR3 reads TGTGCCAGTAGTGTGCGGGACAGGGCGTCGTTAGGGGCCAACGTCCTGACTTTC. Amino acids: CASSVRDRASLGANVLTF. Together with reference TRBV19 and TRBJ2-6, the CDR3 gives the full variable domain: DGGITQSPKYLFRKEGQNVTLSCEQNLNHDAMYWYRQDPGQGLRLIYYSQIVNDFQKGDIAEGYSVSREKKESFPLTVTSAQKNPTAFYLCASSVRDRASLGANVLTFGAGSRLTVL.

The V gene is TRBV19, the J gene TRBJ1-1, with D tentatively TRBD1 (5 bases). The CDR3 runs 12 residues. CDR1 LNHDA and CDR2 SQIVND come from the germline V gene (reference sequence). Trimming took 7 bases from V and 2 from J, leaving 8 bases between them. This CDR3 reads CASNQGNTEAFF. DNA for the CDR3: TGTGCCAGTAATCAGGGAAACACTGAAGCTTTCTTT.

The chain links TRBV29-1 to TRBJ1-2, with 7 bases lining up with TRBD1. The V gene end was trimmed by 1 base and the J gene end by 4 bases; junction bases not matched to a gene: 9. There are 15 residues in the CDR3. CDR1 and CDR2 (germline): SQVTM, ANQGSEA. CDR3 sequence: CSVEGETGLSYGYTF. The CDR3 coding sequence is TGCAGCGTTGAAGGCGAGACAGGGTTATCCTATGGCTACACCTTC.

The V gene is TRBV9, the J gene TRBJ1-1; D is unclear. The CDR3 extends over 12 amino acids. V lost 0 bases and J lost 7, with 7 bases in between. Germline-derived CDR1 and CDR2 are SGDLS and YYNGEE. The CDR3 spells CASSVGHGEAFF. In DNA, the CDR3 is TGTGCCAGCAGCGTAGGTCACGGTGAAGCTTTCTTT.

The rearrangement uses TRBV19 and TRBJ2-7; 9 nucleotides align to TRBD2. The germline V gene encodes CDR1 LNHDA and CDR2 SQIVND (reference sequence). The CDR3 consists of 15 residues. Germline trimming cut 1 base from V and 4 bases from J; bases unmatched to any gene: 5. The CDR3 region is CASSIGERGAYEQYF. Here the CDR3 DNA reads TGTGCCAGTAGTATAGGCGAGCGGGGGGCTTACGAGCAGTACTTC.

The V call is TRBV6-4, the J call TRBJ1-2, with D possibly TRBD1 on 5 matching bases. CDR3 length equals 15 residues. Trimming left V 6 bases short and J 0 bases short, with 14 bases between. CDR1 and CDR2 (germline): MRHNA, SNTAGT. CDR3 nucleotides: TGTGCCAGCAGACCAGACGCAGGGCCTAACTATGGCTACACCTTC. It codes for CASRPDAGPNYGYTF.

This chain connects TRBV7-6 to TRBJ2-7, with 7 bases fitting TRBD2. There are 16 residues in the CDR3. CDR1 and CDR2 (germline): SGHVS, FNYEAQ. Trimming cost V 5 bases and J 2 bases; bases outside gene matches: 12. CDR3 protein: CASSPFPGGPTYEQYF. Here the CDR3 DNA reads TGTGCCAGCAGCCCTTTTCCGGGGGGACCTACCTACGAGCAGTACTTC.

The chain links TRBV7-6 to TRBJ2-7; 7 bases are a match to TRBD2. The germline V gene encodes CDR1 SGHVS and CDR2 FNYEAQ. Losses at the gene ends were 1 base for V and 6 bases for J; bases not matched to a gene: 3. The CDR3 sequence is 13 residues long. The DNA for the CDR3 is TGTGCCAGCAGCTTAGGCGGGGGTTCCGAGCAGTACTTC. The encoded protein is CASSLGGGSEQYF.

This clone appeared once. The rearrangement joins TRBV13 to TRBJ2-3; D is perhaps TRBD2 (5 bases). Germline values: CDR1 PRHDT, CDR2 FYEKMQ (reference sequence). The CDR3 runs to 14 residues. Trimming shortened V by 0 bases and J by 2 bases, and 6 bases separated the two germline ends. CDR3 nucleotides: TGTGCCAGCAGCTTAGGCGGGGTCACAGATACGCAGTATTTT. Protein product: CASSLGGVTDTQYF.

V and J are TRBV29-1 and TRBJ1-2, with unresolved D. This CDR3 has 12 residues. V lost 7 bases to trimming and J lost 8 bases, with 17 bases between them. Germline lookup yields CDR1 SQVTM and CDR2 ANQGSEA. The CDR3 protein is CSGGEVQNGYTF. The CDR3 nucleotides are TGCAGCGGTGGGGAGGTCCAAAACGGCTACACCTTC.

This clone occurred a few times. The chain uses TRBV13 and TRBJ1-2; TRBD1 matches at 7 bases. Germline V CDR1 and CDR2: PRHDT, FYEKMQ (reference sequence). J gave up 11 bases and V 1 base, and 7 bases lay outside the gene matches. The CDR3 consists of 13 residues. CDR3 amino acids: CASSLEDRAHYTF. Written as DNA, the CDR3 is TGTGCCAGCAGCTTAGAAGACAGGGCCCATTACACCTTC.

The chain joins TRBV5-1 to TRBJ2-7, with a weak D call TRBD1 (5 bases). The germline V gene encodes CDR1 SGHRS and CDR2 YFSETQ. This CDR3 region has 14 residues. V was shortened by 0 bases and J by 1 base, with 8 bases between the two germline ends. This chain's CDR3 is CASSLGGFSYEQYF. The CDR3 region has the DNA TGCGCCAGCAGCTTGGGGGGCTTTTCCTACGAGCAGTACTTC.

The rearrangement uses TRBV27 and TRBJ2-7; D is undetermined. This CDR3 comprises 16 residues. V was shortened by 0 bases and J by 0 bases, with 12 bases between the two germline ends. Germline CDR1 and CDR2: MNHEY and SMNVEV (reference sequence). The CDR3 here is CASSLSESNFSYEQYF. CDR3 bases: TGTGCCAGCAGTTTATCGGAGTCAAACTTCTCCTACGAGCAGTACTTC.

The chain uses TRBV7-8 and TRBJ2-7; 12 bases line up with TRBD2. The CDR3 is 15 amino acids. Trimming removed 3 bases from V and 7 bases from J; junction bases left unmatched: 7. The germline V gene has CDR1 SGHVS and CDR2 FQNEAQ. This chain's CDR3 is CASSFTSGGPAEQYF. In DNA form, the CDR3 reads TGTGCCAGCAGCTTTACTAGCGGGGGGCCCGCAGAGCAGTACTTC.

V and J are TRBV2 and TRBJ2-5, with 8 bases aligning to TRBD1. V was pared by 6 bases and J by 13 bases, with 4 bases of the junction left unmatched. Germline lookup yields CDR1 SNHLY and CDR2 FYNNEI. The CDR3 contains 10 residues. CDR3 protein: CASRIDRGYF. CDR3 nucleotides: TGTGCCAGCAGGATCGACAGGGGGTACTTC.

The rearrangement joins TRBV6-5 to TRBJ2-7; TRBD1 matches 7 bases. Germline CDR1 and CDR2: MNHEY and SVGAGI. This CDR3 has 11 amino acids. V was pared by 6 bases and J by 5 bases, with 1 base of the junction left unmatched. The CDR3 coding sequence is TGTGCCAGCAGAGGGGGCCACGAGCAGTACTTC. It encodes CASRGGHEQYF.

The V call is TRBV7-8, the J call TRBJ2-1; 11 bases align to TRBD2. Germline CDR1 reads SGHVS; CDR2 reads FQNEAQ. The CDR3 spans 15 residues. The junction had 2 bases not matched to a gene; V was cut back by 4 bases and J by 3 bases. The CDR3 bases are TGTGCCAGCAGCTCGACTAGCGGGGACTACAATGAGCAGTTCTTC. This gives the protein CASSSTSGDYNEQFF.

The V gene is TRBV4-1, the J gene TRBJ1-2; D is unclear. The CDR3 is 15 amino acids. CDR1 is MGHRA and CDR2 is YSYEKL in the germline V gene. V lost 0 bases, J lost 4 bases, and 12 bases lay in between. The CDR3: CASSQDRSIIYGYTF. CDR3 DNA: TGCGCCAGCAGCCAAGATCGGTCCATAATCTATGGCTACACCTTC.

The genes are TRBV7-9 and TRBJ2-7; tentatively, D is TRBD2 (5 bases). V lost 2 bases, J lost 2 bases, and 7 bases lay in between. This CDR3 spans 13 amino acids. Germline-derived CDR1 and CDR2 are SEHNR and FQNEAQ (reference sequence). CDR3 in amino acids: CASSLRGTYEQYF. The CDR3 bases are TGTGCCAGCAGCTTACGGGGAACCTACGAGCAGTACTTC.

The chain is built from TRBV4-1 and TRBJ1-2; 7 positions match TRBD1. CDR3 length: 15 residues. Germline assignment: CDR1 MGHRA and CDR2 YSYEKL. Trimming took 4 bases from V and 4 from J; bases not matched to a gene: 9. The DNA of the CDR3 is TGCGCCAGCAGCCCGGGACAGATGGACTTCTATGGCTACACCTTC. It codes for CASSPGQMDFYGYTF.

The CDR3 loop reads CAISASPTTGVVGNQPQHF. The CDR3 coding sequence is TGTGCCATCAGTGCCTCCCCGACAACGGGGGTAGTGGGCAATCAGCCCCAGCATTTT. The chain is built from TRBV10-3 and TRBJ1-5; TRBD1 is a possible D gene (5 bases). The CDR3 has 19 residues. CDR1 ENHRY and CDR2 SYGVKD come from the germline V gene. V was clipped by 4 bases and J by 2 bases, with 24 bases between them.

The chain joins TRBV30 to TRBJ1-1; 8 positions match TRBD1. CDR3 length: 14 residues. Looked up from germline, CDR1 is GTSNPN and CDR2 is SVGIG (reference sequence). V gave up 0 bases and J gave up 8 bases; unmatched junction bases: 8. The CDR3 reads CAWSVIRGRGEAFF. The CDR3 nucleotides read TGTGCCTGGAGTGTTATCAGGGGGCGCGGAGAAGCTTTCTTT.

The V call is TRBV19, the J call TRBJ1-2; 7 nucleotides align to TRBD1. Germline V gene data show CDR1 as LNHDA and CDR2 as SQIVND (reference sequence). Unmatched junction bases numbered 13, after V lost 4 bases and J lost 8 bases. CDR3 length: 15 residues. The CDR3 DNA reads TGTGCCAGTAGTAGCAACAGGGGTACATCGGGAGGCTACACCTTC. Its translation is CASSSNRGTSGGYTF.

The gene calls are TRBV6-1 and TRBJ2-1; 9 positions agree with TRBD1. V was clipped by 2 bases and J by 3 bases; unmatched bases: 5. Per germline, CDR1 MNHNS and CDR2 SASEGT. This CDR3 comprises 16 residues. CDR3 nucleotides: TGTGCCAGCAGTGAATCCGGGACAGGGCTCTACAATGAGCAGTTCTTC. It specifies CASSESGTGLYNEQFF.

The chain couples TRBV29-1 to TRBJ2-3; the match to TRBD1 covers 10 bases. The CDR3 is made up of 11 amino acids. CDR1 SQVTM and CDR2 ANQGSEA come from the germline V gene. V was pared by 7 bases and J by 8 bases, with 3 bases of the junction left unmatched. DNA for the CDR3: TGCAGCGACTGGGACAGGGGTACGCAGTATTTT. Its protein product is CSDWDRGTQYF.

This chain connects TRBV6-1 to TRBJ1-6; D is uncertain. V was pared by 4 bases and J by 7 bases, with 5 bases between. There are 12 residues in the CDR3. Per the germline V gene, CDR1 is MNHNS and CDR2 is SASEGT. The DNA for the CDR3 is TGTGCCAGCAGTGTAGAGAATTCACCCCTCCACTTT. Its translation: CASSVENSPLHF.

The V gene is TRBV2, the J gene TRBJ1-5; D is uncertain. The V end lost 3 bases, the J end lost 4 bases, and 13 bases lay between the germline ends. Germline CDR1 is SNHLY and CDR2 is FYNNEI. CDR3 length equals 15 residues. CDR3 loop: CASSDGRRLNQPQHF. The CDR3 nucleotides read TGTGCCAGCAGTGATGGAAGGAGGCTAAATCAGCCCCAGCATTTT.

The chain links TRBV9 to TRBJ1-1; weak D call: TRBD1 (5 bases). This CDR3 region has 14 residues. The ends were cut back, 3 bases at V and 7 bases at J, with 16 bases in the middle. Germline V gene lookup returns CDR1 SGDLS and CDR2 YYNGEE. This chain's CDR3 is CASSDPQGSNEAFF. The CDR3 region has the DNA TGTGCCAGCAGCGACCCTCAGGGTTCCAATGAAGCTTTCTTT.